This TCR beta chain came from a study of blood T cell repertoires in COVID-19. Study summary: Acute and convalescent COVID-19 specimens originated in the United States, Italy and Spain. Sample material is recorded as cDNA or gDNA derived from T cells, B-cell-depleted T cells, or PBMCs.

Germline CDR1 and CDR2: LNHDA and SQIVND (reference sequence). V trimming: 5 bases; J trimming: 9 bases; junction bases outside the gene matches: 15. The CDR3 consists of 15 residues. While infection was still active, Seattle patients were enrolled and then followed longitudinally. Original handling: Reference gene primer amplification gave nucleated cell count estimates. The method was immunoSEQ multiplex PCR; TCRdb's version includes in-frame clones alone and lacks a portion of them. The D gene and trimming were derived from the DNA, and the V and J assignments and clone size from that table. The sample has about 200,000 clones; roughly 94% are singletons.

Input material: peripheral blood. This chain joins TRBV19 and TRBJ1-2, with 7 bases aligning to TRBD1. This clonotype was obtained from a man aged 25 to 40 with COVID-19, enrolled during active disease. The CDR3: CASSPGTVKSPSYTF. As DNA, the CDR3 is TGTGCCAGTAGTCCCGGGACAGTGAAGTCCCCCAGCTACACCTTC.